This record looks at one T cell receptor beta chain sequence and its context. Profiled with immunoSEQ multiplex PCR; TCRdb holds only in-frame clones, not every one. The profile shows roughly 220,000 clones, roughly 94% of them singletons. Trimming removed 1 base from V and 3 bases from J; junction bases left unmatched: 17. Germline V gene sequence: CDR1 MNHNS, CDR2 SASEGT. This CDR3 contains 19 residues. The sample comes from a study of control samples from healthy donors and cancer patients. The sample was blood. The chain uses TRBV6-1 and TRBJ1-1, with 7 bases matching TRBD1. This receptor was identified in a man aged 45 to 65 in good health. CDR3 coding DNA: TGTGCCAGCAGTGAAGGGGTAGGGGGCGCGAGAAAGAGAGACACTGAAGCTTTCTTT. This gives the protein CASSEGVGGARKRDTEAFF.